The sequence of this TCR beta chain was determined in a study of T cells in Graves' hyperthyroidism and ophthalmopathy. The V end was cut by 3 bases, the J end by 6 bases, with 12 bases between. CDR3 length: 15 amino acids. In germline, CDR1 is LGHDT, CDR2 YNNKEL (reference sequence). TCR beta CDR3 region amplification was performed from RNA transcripts. Initially, a first-round RT-PCR of the TCR CDR3 employed the HTBI primer set. TCRdb re-analysed the multiplex PCR reads in MiXCR, keeping a single row per CDR3 protein. The table lists roughly 160,000 distinct CDR3 sequences, over 8% of them singletons, with 22% in the top ten. This clonotype was seen more than once but under ten times. Its antigen is undetermined. These patients, aged 18 to 65, had recently diagnosed hyperthyroidism lasting under 2 months. Diagnosing involved the use of clinical symptoms, serum thyroxine and TRAb, thyroid ultrasound and orbital computed tomography.

Study-wide results and limits: Researchers found most expanded thyroid clonotypes above 0.001 in blood as well. From stable hyperthyroidism, ophthalmopathy was separated by a 13 V-J model.

This clonotype was sampled from a young woman with Graves' hyperthyroidism that later progressed to Graves' ophthalmopathy. The V gene is TRBV3-1, the J gene TRBJ1-6, with D hard to call. Sequencing was performed on blood. CDR3 DNA sequence: TGTGCCAGCAGCCATGAGGGAGAAGGTAATTCACCCCTCCACTTT. This sequence encodes CASSHEGEGNSPLHF.